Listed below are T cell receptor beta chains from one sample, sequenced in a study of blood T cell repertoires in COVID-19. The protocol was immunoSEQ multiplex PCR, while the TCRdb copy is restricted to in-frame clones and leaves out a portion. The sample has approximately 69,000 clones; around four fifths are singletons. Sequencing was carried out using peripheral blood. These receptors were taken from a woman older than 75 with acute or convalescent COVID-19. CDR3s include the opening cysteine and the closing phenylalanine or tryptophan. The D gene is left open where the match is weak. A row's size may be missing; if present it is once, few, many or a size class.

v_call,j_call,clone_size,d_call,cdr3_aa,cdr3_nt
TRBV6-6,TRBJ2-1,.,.,CASLGGSSSYNEQFF,TGTGCCAGCTTGGGCGGGTCGAGCTCCTACAATGAGCAGTTCTTC
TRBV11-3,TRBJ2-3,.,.,CASSSGPADTQYF,TGTGCCAGCAGCTCAGGGCCCGCCGATACGCAGTATTTT
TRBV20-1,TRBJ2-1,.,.,CSASKRDNLNNEQFF,TGCAGTGCTAGTAAGCGGGACAACCTTAACAATGAGCAGTTCTTC
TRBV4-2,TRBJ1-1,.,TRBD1,CASSQGDRGRIEAFF,TGTGCCAGCAGCCAAGGGGACAGGGGGCGAATTGAAGCTTTCTTT
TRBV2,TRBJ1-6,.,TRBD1,CASSEKSGQRNSPLHF,TGTGCCAGCAGTGAGAAGTCGGGACAGAGGAATTCACCCCTCCACTTT
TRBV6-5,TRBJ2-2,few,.,CASSFRGYTGELFF,TGTGCCAGCTCATTTAGGGGGTACACCGGGGAGCTGTTTTTT
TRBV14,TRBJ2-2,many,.,CASSPLGAQTGELFF,TGTGCCAGCAGCCCGTTGGGGGCGCAGACCGGGGAGCTGTTTTTT
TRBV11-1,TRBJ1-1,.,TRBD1,CASSPDRARGNTEAFF,TGTGCCAGCAGCCCCGACAGGGCTCGTGGGAACACTGAAGCTTTCTTT
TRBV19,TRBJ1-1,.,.,CASNYDRPNTEAFF,TGTGCCAGTAATTATGACAGGCCGAACACTGAAGCTTTCTTT
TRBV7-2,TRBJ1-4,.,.,CASSNPAGVLANEKLFF,TGTGCCAGCAGCAATCCAGCAGGGGTACTAGCTAATGAAAAACTGTTTTTT
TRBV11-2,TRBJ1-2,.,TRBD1,CASSVDRGGYTF,TGTGCCAGCAGCGTCGACAGGGGAGGCTACACCTTC
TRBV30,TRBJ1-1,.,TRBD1,CAWLPGTGRGNTEAFF,TGTGCCTGGCTGCCCGGGACAGGTAGGGGAAACACTGAAGCTTTCTTT